Sequencing of this T cell receptor (beta chain) was carried out in a study of shared clonotypes between healthy human individuals. Germline CDR1 and CDR2: MGHDK and SYGVNS. The CDR3 is made up of 16 amino acids. Trimming took 5 bases from V and 2 from J, leaving 18 bases between them. Repertoires were generated with immunoSEQ multiplex PCR, while TCRdb's copy carries only in-frame clones and drops some. The table has more than 2 million clones, approximately 96% seen once. Specimen: naive CD4+ T cells sorted from blood. Subset here: CD45RA+ positively selected. The gene calls are TRBV25-1 and TRBJ2-5; tentative D call: TRBD2 (7 bases). This TCR was sampled from a young man in good health. CDR3 in amino acids: CASSYARGPLQETQYF. DNA for the CDR3: TGTGCCAGCAGTTACGCGCGGGGGCCCTTACAAGAGACCCAGTACTTC. The entire variable domain, with the rest obtained from reference TRBV25-1 and TRBJ2-5, is as follows: EADIYQTPRYLVIGTGKKITLECSQTMGHDKMYWYQQDPGMELHLIHYSYGVNSTEKGDLSSESTVSRIRTEHFPLTLESARPSHTSQYLCASSYARGPLQETQYFGPGTRLLVL.